This TCR beta chain was captured in a study of shared clonotypes between healthy human individuals. Regarding the study as a whole: In contrast to clonotypes shared by all four donors, non-shared clonotypes had lower generation probabilities. Naive CD4 clonotype sharing across several donors was 4.5% to 6%.

Some clones are missing from TCRdb's copy, which holds only in-frame ones; the method was immunoSEQ multiplex PCR. The table includes under 1 million clones, approximately 92% detected once. Naive-designated CD8 cells lacked CD45RO, were positively enriched for CCR7, and omitted terminally differentiated effector memory CD45RA+ cells. Donors were Caucasian adults residing in Nashville, Tennessee, USA. Turning to this clone: Its specificity is not known.

Input material: naive CD8+ T cells sorted from blood. The clonotype was recovered from a man in his thirties or forties in good health.

CDR3 sequence (DNA): TGCGCCAGCAGTGATGCGCAGAAGCCCTACGAGCAGTACTTC. Protein product: CASSDAQKPYEQYF. V and J are TRBV10-1 and TRBJ2-7, with D unclear. Germline CDR1 WNHNN, CDR2 SYGVQD (reference sequence). The V gene lost 3 bases and the J gene lost 2 bases, with 11 bases spanning the gap. The length of the CDR3 is 14 residues.